Presented here are 24 T cell receptor beta chains from one specimen sequenced in a study of blood T cells in healthy people across ages. With a J-beta primer mix and a sample-barcoded 5' primer, a second PCR ran about 7 to 11 cycles. TCRdb reprocessed the 5' RACE reads via MiXCR and lists one record per CDR3 protein. The sample includes hundreds of thousands of distinct CDR3 sequences, around 43% seen only once; the top ten take roughly 30%. The sample was blood. These TCRs come from an elderly man in good health.

This clonotype occurred once. A read error may account for a junction end that differs from germline. V gene TRBV3-1 combines with J gene TRBJ2-7; 13 bases map to TRBD2. There are 16 residues in the CDR3. In germline, CDR1 is LGHDT, CDR2 YNNKEL (reference sequence). The CDR3 spells CVSSQVGLAGADEQYF. The DNA of the CDR3 is TGTGTCAGCAGCCAAGTCGGACTAGCGGGAGCCGACGAGCAGTACTTC.

The J gene is TRBJ1-5, the V gene TRBV6-1; TRBD1 agrees at 7 bases. CDR1 and CDR2 from the germline V gene are MNHNS and SASEGT. The CDR3 has 19 residues. The J segment lost 1 base and the V segment lost 4 bases, leaving 16 bases of the junction unmatched. In DNA, the CDR3 is TGTGCCAGCAGTGCCCGACAGGGTTCACTCCCGAGGAGCAATCAGCCCCAGCATTTT. Translated, it gives CASSARQGSLPRSNQPQHF.

The chain links TRBV20-1 to TRBJ2-7, with 10 bases that match TRBD2. J gave up 0 bases and V 6 bases, and 8 bases lay outside the gene matches. The CDR3 covers 15 residues. Germline V gene sequence: CDR1 DFQATT, CDR2 SNEGSKA (reference sequence). This CDR3 is CSAGTGLANSYEQYF. In DNA form, the CDR3 reads TGCAGTGCGGGAACGGGACTAGCGAACTCCTACGAGCAGTACTTC.

The chain employs TRBV6-2 or TRBV6-3 and TRBJ2-3, with a weak D call TRBD1 (5 bases). Germline CDR1 is MNHEY and CDR2 is SVGEGT. The V and J ends lost 7 bases and 2 bases respectively, with 10 bases between them. This CDR3 has 13 residues. CDR3 DNA sequence: TGTGCCAGCATGCCAGGGAACACAGATACGCAGTATTTT. Translated, it gives CASMPGNTDTQYF.

The chain is built from TRBV3-1 and TRBJ2-2; 7 bases line up with TRBD2. V shed 4 bases and J 4 bases; nucleotides not matched to a gene: 12. This CDR3 has 17 amino acids. Germline V gene lookup returns CDR1 LGHDT and CDR2 YNNKEL (reference sequence). CDR3 nucleotide sequence: TGTGCCAGCAGCCCTTGGGGTTCGGCTAGCGGCACCGGGGAGCTGTTTTTT. It yields the protein CASSPWGSASGTGELFF.

This clonotype was seen many times. The chain carries TRBV29-1 and TRBJ2-1; the D gene is possibly TRBD1 (5 bases). Deletions cut 7 bases from V and 6 bases from J, with 16 bases between. The CDR3 totals 13 residues. Germline values: CDR1 SQVTM, CDR2 ANQGSEA. The CDR3 nucleotides are TGCAGCGATAGGGGTCTCCCCGGCAATGAGCAGTTCTTC. This codes for CSDRGLPGNEQFF.

This clonotype was detected a few times. The rearrangement uses TRBV7-2 and TRBJ2-4; possible D gene TRBD1, 6 bases. Trimming stripped 5 bases from V and 13 bases from J, with 15 bases between. The CDR3 consists of 12 residues. Germline values: CDR1 SGHTA, CDR2 FQGNSA. CDR3 bases: TGTGCCAGCAGCCTGACCAGGGGCAAGCAGTACTTC. Translation: CASSLTRGKQYF.

This clonotype turned up a few times. The chain recombines TRBV20-1 with TRBJ1-6; no clear D gene. The V end lost 3 bases, the J end lost 4 bases, and 7 bases lay between the germline ends. The germline V gene has CDR1 DFQATT and CDR2 SNEGSKA (reference sequence). This CDR3 comprises 13 residues. CDR3 nucleotides: TGCAGTGCTAGGGCGGATTATAATTCACCCCTCCACTTT. It specifies CSARADYNSPLHF.

V and J are TRBV7-9 and TRBJ1-2, with D unresolved. Trimming cost V 5 bases and J 4 bases, with 14 bases left between them. Germline V gives CDR1 SEHNR, CDR2 FQNEAQ (reference sequence). The CDR3 sequence is 14 residues long. The CDR3 nucleotides read TGTGCCAGCAGCCCCGGCCATGGCAGCTATGGCTACACCTTC. Amino acid sequence: CASSPGHGSYGYTF.

This clonotype came up a few times. The chain recombines TRBV28 with TRBJ2-3; 7 bases line up with TRBD1. This CDR3 region has 15 residues. Germline V lookup: CDR1 MDHEN, CDR2 SYDVKM. V gave up 4 bases and J gave up 1 base; unmatched junction bases: 5. The CDR3 is CASSSQGEGTDTQYF. CDR3 nucleotides: TGTGCCAGCAGTTCTCAGGGGGAAGGCACAGATACGCAGTATTTT.

This clonotype was detected a few times. This rearrangement joins TRBV30 to TRBJ2-5; weak D call: TRBD1 (5 bases). V was shortened by 4 bases and J by 2 bases, with 5 bases between the two germline ends. The CDR3 sequence is 11 residues long. Germline V gene data show CDR1 as GTSNPN and CDR2 as SVGIG (reference sequence). The CDR3 loop reads CAWKGQETQYF. The CDR3, as DNA: TGTGCCTGGAAGGGGCAAGAGACCCAGTACTTC.

This clonotype has only a few counts. The J gene is TRBJ1-1, the V gene TRBV5-1, with 7 bases lining up with TRBD1. With V trimmed by 2 bases and J by 4 bases, 8 bases remained unmatched. The CDR3 spans 15 residues. Germline-derived CDR1 and CDR2 are SGHRS and YFSETQ. This CDR3 reads CASSLIRGSGTEAFF. CDR3 coding DNA: TGCGCCAGCAGCTTAATCAGGGGGTCGGGCACTGAAGCTTTCTTT.

On this clonotype itself: A much more abundant neighbour one base away suggests this may be a read error. The V and J genes are TRBV29-1 and TRBJ2-7; no clear D. Trimming stripped 7 bases from V and 3 bases from J, with 10 bases between. Germline V gene sequence: CDR1 SQVTM, CDR2 ANQGSEA. This CDR3 contains 11 residues. CDR3 nucleotides: TGCAGCGCTCTTCGAGACTACGAGCAGTACTTC. Its protein product is CSALRDYEQYF.

This sequence joins TRBV24-1 and TRBJ2-1, with TRBD2 identical over 10 bases. The CDR3 loop spans 16 amino acids. Trimming at V came to 3 bases and at J to 7 bases, leaving 8 bases not matched to a gene. Germline V CDR1 and CDR2: KGHDR, SFDVKD. CDR3 residues: CATSDVTSGTRNEQFF. The CDR3 DNA follows: TGTGCCACCAGTGATGTCACTAGCGGGACGCGGAATGAGCAGTTCTTC.

There are a few counts of this clonotype. The chain carries TRBV9 and TRBJ2-3, with TRBD1 identical over 7 bases. J was trimmed by 0 bases and V by 7 bases; bases with no gene match: 5. The length of the CDR3 is 14 residues. Germline V gives CDR1 SGDLS, CDR2 YYNGEE. The CDR3 DNA is TGTGCCAGCGGGACAGATTTTAGCACAGATACGCAGTATTTT. Translation gives CASGTDFSTDTQYF.

This clonotype was recorded a few times. This rearrangement joins TRBV7-2 to TRBJ2-1; 11 bases match TRBD2. Germline V CDR1 and CDR2: SGHTA, FQGNSA. The CDR3 totals 18 residues. Trimming cost V 1 base and J 1 base; bases outside gene matches: 6. CDR3 region: CASSLDSGGAPSYNEQFF. CDR3 DNA sequence: TGTGCCAGCAGCTTAGATAGCGGGGGGGCCCCATCCTACAATGAGCAGTTCTTC. The full variable domain, completed using reference TRBV7-2 and TRBJ2-1, is GAGVSQSPSNKVTEKGKDVELRCDPISGHTALYWYRQSLGQGLEFLIYFQGNSAPDKSGLPSDRFSAERTGGSVSTLTIQRTQQEDSAVYLCASSLDSGGAPSYNEQFFGPGTRLTVL.

This clonotype came up many times. The rearrangement joins TRBV5-1 to TRBJ1-2; D is ambiguous. V was shortened by 0 bases and J by 4 bases, with 10 bases between the two germline ends. From germline, CDR1 is SGHRS and CDR2 YFSETQ. This CDR3 spans 14 amino acids. CDR3 amino acids: CASSLAVAVYGYTF. The CDR3 region has the DNA TGCGCCAGCAGCTTGGCCGTGGCAGTCTATGGCTACACCTTC.

This chain uses TRBV28 with TRBJ1-2, with a weak D call TRBD1 (5 bases). This CDR3 has 12 amino acids. Germline loops: CDR1 MDHEN, CDR2 SYDVKM. The V gene lost 7 bases and the J gene lost 8 bases, with 14 bases spanning the gap. Here the CDR3 reads CASTRGYEGYTF. The DNA for the CDR3 is TGTGCCAGCACACGGGGGTATGAGGGCTACACCTTC.

In its sample, this clonotype was seen a few times. The genes are TRBV7-2 and TRBJ2-1; 9 bases are shared with TRBD2. In germline, CDR1 is SGHTA, CDR2 FQGNSA. The CDR3 is 15 residues long. The V segment lost 5 bases and the J segment 3 bases; nucleotides outside the gene matches: 5. CDR3 bases: TGTGCCAGCAGCCCTGCTAGCGGGAACTACAATGAGCAGTTCTTC. It is translated as CASSPASGNYNEQFF.

J is TRBJ2-5 and V is TRBV10-1, with D maybe TRBD2 (6 bases). This CDR3 has 13 residues. Germline V gene sequence: CDR1 WNHNN, CDR2 SYGVQD (reference sequence). V was shortened by 0 bases and J by 5 bases, with 7 bases between the two germline ends. CDR3 sequence (DNA): TGCGCCAGCAGTGAGTCGCTAGCGGAGACCCAGTACTTC. As protein: CASSESLAETQYF.

The rearrangement links TRBV20-1 to TRBJ1-6; TRBD1 is a possible D gene (6 bases). Germline CDR1 DFQATT, CDR2 SNEGSKA (reference sequence). The germline V and J ends were trimmed by 1 base and 12 bases, with 16 bases remaining between them. The CDR3 is 14 amino acids. The CDR3 DNA is TGCAGTGCTAGAGTTGCCGGGACAAATAAACCCCTCCACTTT. Translating gives CSARVAGTNKPLHF.

This clonotype was detected a few times. This chain joins TRBV11-2 and TRBJ2-1; D not certain. The CDR3 contains 13 residues. Germline assignment: CDR1 SGHAT and CDR2 FQNNGV. The V gene lost 1 base and the J gene lost 8 bases, with 9 bases spanning the gap. CDR3 nucleotides: TGTGCCAGCAGCTTAGGGGGTAGAGATGAGCAGTTCTTC. This codes for CASSLGGRDEQFF.

V usage is TRBV6-1 and J usage is TRBJ2-5, with D possibly being TRBD1 (6 bases). Matching the DNA end better, TRBJ2-7 makes the J call doubtful. This CDR3 has 13 residues. CDR1 is MNHNS and CDR2 is SASEGT in the germline V gene. DNA for the CDR3: TGTGCCAGCAGTTTACAGGGTTTCAACGAGCAGTACTTC. Encoded protein: CASSLQGFNEQYF.

The chain carries TRBV6-5 and TRBJ1-4, with D possibly TRBD1 on 6 matching bases. This CDR3 comprises 13 residues. Germline V gene sequence: CDR1 MNHEY, CDR2 SVGAGI. V gave up 9 bases and J gave up 6 bases, with 14 bases separating them. The CDR3 nucleotides read TGTGCCAGTACACAGAACAGGGATGAAAAACTGTTTTTT. Amino acids: CASTQNRDEKLFF.